These T cell receptor beta chains were read from a single sample in a study of T cells in Graves' hyperthyroidism and ophthalmopathy. TCRdb itself ran the multiplex PCR reads through MiXCR, one entry per CDR3 protein. This sample carries under 40,000 distinct CDR3 sequences, around 50% of them seen once, and the ten largest clones take 15% to 20%. The sample was blood. The source of these receptors is a man aged 40-49 years with Graves' ophthalmopathy. Each CDR3 is given with its conserved first and last residue. D genes are given only for firm matches. Clone size is not always given. Where it is, it says once, few, many or a class for expanded clones.

CDR3	DNA	D	V	size	J
CASSSGTQGWELFF	TGTGCCAGCAGCTCCGGGACTCAAGGTTGGGAGCTGTTTTTT	-	TRBV7-2	-	TRBJ2-2
CASSSREHPHEQFF	TGTGCCAGCAGCTCCCGGGAGCATCCCCATGAGCAGTTCTTC	-	TRBV7-2	-	TRBJ2-1
CSAQRTENYGYTF	TGCAGTGCCCAACGGACCGAGAACTATGGCTACACCTTC	-	TRBV20-1	medium-sized	TRBJ1-2
CSARNRGGYTF	TGCAGTGCTAGAAACAGGGGCGGCTACACCTTC	TRBD1	TRBV20-1	-	TRBJ1-2
CASSHRGSGELFF	TGTGCCAGTAGTCACCGGGGGTCTGGGGAGCTGTTTTTT	-	TRBV19	-	TRBJ2-2
CSARRTGGFSPLHF	TGCAGTGCTAGGCGGACAGGGGGTTTTTCACCCCTCCACTTT	TRBD1	TRBV20-1	-	TRBJ1-6
CASSLCANYGYTF	TGTGCCAGCAGCTTATGTGCTAACTATGGCTACACCTTC	-	TRBV7-9	-	TRBJ1-2
CASSEAKVQTQYF	TGTGCCAGCAGTGAAGCGAAAGTTCAGACCCAGTACTTC	-	TRBV6-1	many	TRBJ2-5
CASRILGTNRNGGNTIYF	TGTGCCAGTAGAATCCTAGGGACAAATAGAAATGGTGGAAACACCATATATTTT	-	TRBV19	-	TRBJ1-3
CSARDYKGDEQYF	TGCAGTGCTAGAGATTACAAGGGGGACGAGCAGTACTTC	-	TRBV20-1	-	TRBJ2-7
CATSSSPGLAGGETQYF	TGTGCCACCAGCAGCTCACCTGGACTAGCGGGAGGAGAGACCCAGTACTTC	TRBD2	TRBV15	many	TRBJ2-5
CASTPQGHLGYTF	TGTGCCAGTACCCCACAGGGTCATCTTGGCTACACCTTC	-	TRBV19	medium-sized	TRBJ1-2
CASSAEQAYTF	TGTGCCAGCAGCGCAGAACAGGCCTACACCTTC	-	TRBV9	-	TRBJ1-2
CSARDFGGLKTQYF	TGCAGTGCTAGAGATTTTGGAGGTCTGAAGACCCAGTACTTC	-	TRBV20-1	many	TRBJ2-5
CASSLTDYEQYF	TGTGCCAGCAGCTTAACGGACTACGAGCAGTACTTC	-	TRBV7-8	-	TRBJ2-7
CASSEDGGLTGELFF	TGTGCCAGCAGTGAAGATGGGGGCCTTACCGGGGAGCTGTTTTTT	-	TRBV6-4	-	TRBJ2-2
CARSLSYLLGAEQYF	TGTGCCAGAAGCCTATCATATCTCCTTGGGGCCGAGCAGTACTTC	-	TRBV7-9	-	TRBJ2-7
CASRFTQRTDTQYF	TGCGCCAGCAGATTTACGCAGCGCACAGATACGCAGTATTTT	-	TRBV5-1	-	TRBJ2-3
CASSYRGWGNEQYF	TGTGCCAGCAGTTACCGGGGTTGGGGTAACGAGCAGTACTTC	-	TRBV6-2/TRBV6-3	many	TRBJ2-7
CASSLPGDGNTGELFF	TGTGCCAGCAGCTTACCCGGGGACGGAAACACCGGGGAGCTGTTTTTT	-	TRBV7-9	-	TRBJ2-2
CASSLTGNNEKLFF	TGTGCCAGCAGCTTAACGGGAAATAATGAAAAACTGTTTTTT	-	TRBV7-3	-	TRBJ1-4
CAWSSGVSSYEQYF	TGTGCCTGGAGTTCAGGGGTATCCTCCTACGAGCAGTACTTC	-	TRBV30	many	TRBJ2-7
CSAPDRVSGNTIYF	TGCAGTGCCCCCGACAGGGTTTCAGGAAACACCATATATTTT	TRBD1	TRBV20-1	many	TRBJ1-3
CAWSVTRRGPFNEQFF	TGTGCCTGGAGTGTAACTAGAAGGGGCCCCTTCAATGAGCAGTTCTTC	-	TRBV30	few	TRBJ2-1
CACDERNTIYF	TGTGCCTGTGACGAGAGAAACACCATATATTTT	-	TRBV30	many	TRBJ1-3
CASSGTPQETQYF	TGTGCCAGCAGCGGGACTCCTCAAGAGACCCAGTACTTC	-	TRBV5-4	many	TRBJ2-5
CASSSAGGYPLHF	TGTGCCAGCAGCTCGGCGGGGGGGTACCCCCTCCACTTT	-	TRBV7-9	-	TRBJ1-6
CAIRGQTVDEQYF	TGTGCCATCAGGGGACAAACCGTAGACGAGCAGTACTTC	-	TRBV10-3	-	TRBJ2-7
CATRSGTSGGVNTGELFF	TGTGCCACCAGGTCCGGGACTAGCGGGGGGGTGAACACCGGGGAGCTGTTTTTT	TRBD2	TRBV24-1	-	TRBJ2-2
CASSLGAGEETQYF	TGCGCCAGCAGCTTGGGGGCAGGGGAAGAGACCCAGTACTTC	-	TRBV5-1	-	TRBJ2-5
CASTASGTSYGYTF	TGTGCCAGCACAGCCTCGGGGACCTCCTATGGCTACACCTTC	-	TRBV25-1	once	TRBJ1-2
CVSSRTGSQPQHF	TGTGTCAGCAGTCGTACAGGGAGTCAGCCCCAGCATTTT	-	TRBV6-1	-	TRBJ1-5
CASRLSTYNEQFF	TGTGCCAGCAGGTTGAGCACTTACAATGAGCAGTTCTTC	-	TRBV2	medium-sized	TRBJ2-1
CASSAAGPYEQYF	TGTGCCAGCAGTGCGGCAGGTCCCTACGAGCAGTACTTC	-	TRBV2	medium-sized	TRBJ2-7
CASSRQGTVGGQPQHF	TGTGCCAGTAGTAGGCAGGGTACAGTCGGGGGTCAGCCCCAGCATTTT	-	TRBV19	many	TRBJ1-5
CASSRSESYEQYF	TGTGCCAGCAGCCGGTCAGAGTCCTACGAGCAGTACTTC	-	TRBV4-2	many	TRBJ2-7
CASSADNYEQYF	TGCGCCAGCAGCGCTGACAACTACGAGCAGTACTTC	-	TRBV5-1	-	TRBJ2-7
CSASPLETGGRYEQYF	TGCAGTGCTAGTCCTCTAGAGACGGGTGGACGCTACGAGCAGTACTTC	-	TRBV20-1	-	TRBJ2-7
CASSQLAAGQETQYF	TGTGCCAGCAGCCAACTTGCCGCGGGACAAGAGACCCAGTACTTC	-	TRBV7-3	-	TRBJ2-5
CSAAPSGLSYEQYF	TGCAGTGCTGCCCCTAGCGGCCTCTCCTACGAGCAGTACTTC	TRBD2	TRBV20-1	-	TRBJ2-7
CASSLGRLAGGNNEQFF	TGTGCCAGCAGCTTAGGAAGACTAGCGGGAGGAAACAATGAGCAGTTCTTC	TRBD2	TRBV11-3	many	TRBJ2-1
CASSATGIEAFF	TGTGCCAGCAGTGCGACAGGGATTGAAGCTTTCTTT	TRBD1	TRBV25-1	many	TRBJ1-1
CASSFGGAAYEQYF	TGTGCCAGCAGTTTTGGAGGGGCTGCCTACGAGCAGTACTTC	-	TRBV12-3/TRBV12-4	-	TRBJ2-7
CASSPMAGGPYEQYF	TGTGCCAGCAGTCCCATGGCGGGAGGGCCTTACGAGCAGTACTTC	TRBD2	TRBV6-4	once	TRBJ2-7
CASGGGGEQFF	TGTGCCAGCGGGGGGGGCGGTGAGCAGTTCTTC	-	TRBV9	-	TRBJ2-1
CASSDGQGWTETQYF	TGTGCCAGCAGTGACGGACAGGGGTGGACAGAGACCCAGTACTTC	TRBD1	TRBV6-1	many	TRBJ2-5
CASSLVGDRSYEQYF	TGTGCCAGCAGCTTGGTCGGGGACAGGTCCTATGAGCAGTACTTC	TRBD1	TRBV5-6	-	TRBJ2-7
CASRVGAATDTQYF	TGTGCCAGCAGAGTAGGGGCCGCTACAGATACGCAGTATTTT	-	TRBV2	-	TRBJ2-3
CASSLGGNLGETQHF	TGTGCCAGCAGCTTAGGAGGGAACCTTGGGGAGACCCAGCATTTT	-	TRBV11-2	-	TRBJ1-5
CASSESVGQGGTQYF	TGTGCCAGCAGTGAATCGGTTGGGCAGGGCGGGACCCAGTACTTC	-	TRBV25-1	-	TRBJ2-5
CACLLAGGPSEQFF	TGTGCCTGTCTTCTAGCGGGAGGGCCAAGTGAGCAGTTCTTC	TRBD2	TRBV30	many	TRBJ2-1
CASSMMRGAYEQYF	TGTGCCAGCAGTATGATGCGGGGAGCCTACGAGCAGTACTTC	-	TRBV28	-	TRBJ2-7
CASSFPGQGRNEQYF	TGTGCCAGCAGCTTTCCCGGACAGGGGAGGAACGAGCAGTACTTC	TRBD1	TRBV7-2	-	TRBJ2-7